What follows is one T cell receptor beta chain and its context. Its antigen is undetermined. The data belong to a study of CD8 T cells in ankylosing spondylitis. Preparation of TCR beta libraries was done by quantitative 5'-RACE with molecular barcodes. TCRdb reprocessed the 5' RACE reads with MiXCR, giving one entry per CDR3 protein. The data show around 480,000 distinct CDR3 sequences, with approximately 17% seen just once and approximately 1% held by the top ten. Broader study findings: A TCR beta motif of 7 to 9 highly homologous variants seemed to mark ankylosing spondylitis blood.

From germline, CDR1 is MDHEN and CDR2 SYDVKM. This CDR3 comprises 16 residues. Trimming left V 5 bases short and J 0 bases short, with 17 bases between. The chain uses TRBV28 and TRBJ2-7, with D tentatively TRBD2 (6 bases). Sequenced input: blood, either unsorted or a sorted T cell fraction (not recorded which). This clonotype originated in a male donor with ankylosing spondylitis. In DNA form, the CDR3 reads TGTGCCAGCAGTCCACTCGGGACTGCCCTCTCCTACGAGCAGTACTTC. Protein: CASSPLGTALSYEQYF.